These 21 T cell receptor beta chains came from one sample sequenced in a study of OX40 agonist ivuxolimab in advanced cancers. The method was immunoSEQ multiplex PCR; TCRdb's version includes in-frame clones alone and lacks a portion of them. This table has approximately 31,000 clones, 87% appearing once. The sequences come from CD4+ or CD8+ T cells sorted from blood, collected in a trial of the OX40 agonist ivuxolimab. The receptors originated from an adult with an advanced solid tumor such as melanoma, head and neck, liver or kidney cancer.

The genes are TRBV15 and TRBJ1-1; D is perhaps TRBD1 (5 bases). V was clipped by 6 bases and J by 8 bases, with 13 bases between them. The CDR3 is made up of 12 amino acids. The germline V gene has CDR1 LNHNV and CDR2 YYDKDF (reference sequence). The CDR3 DNA sequence: TGTGCCACCAGAAAGAGCAGGGAGGAAGCTTTCTTT. The encoded protein is CATRKSREEAFF.

V gene TRBV10-2 combines with J gene TRBJ1-5; D remains unclear. V shed 2 bases and J shed 1 base, with 9 bases lying between them. The CDR3 contains 15 residues. Germline-derived CDR1 and CDR2 are WSHSY and SAAADI. CDR3 residues: CASSETRGSNQPQHF. DNA for the CDR3: TGCGCCAGCAGTGAGACCCGGGGAAGCAATCAGCCCCAGCATTTT.

This clone was counted once. This chain links TRBV18 with TRBJ1-1; D gene unclear. Germline loops: CDR1 KGHSH, CDR2 LQKENI. V was pared by 1 base and J by 1 base, with 10 bases between. This CDR3 comprises 15 residues. The CDR3 is CASSPRPGENTEAFF. CDR3 nucleotides: TGTGCCAGCTCACCACGTCCGGGAGAGAACACTGAAGCTTTCTTT. Full variable domain (rest looked up from reference TRBV18 and TRBJ1-1): NAGVMQNPRHLVRRRGQEARLRCSPMKGHSHVYWYRQLPEEGLKFMVYLQKENIIDESGMPKERFSAEFPKEGPSILRIQQVVRGDSAAYFCASSPRPGENTEAFFGQGTRLTVV.

The chain couples TRBV19 to TRBJ2-1; D call uncertain. V lost 3 bases and J lost 7, with 10 bases in between. CDR3 length: 13 residues. Germline CDR1 and CDR2: LNHDA and SQIVND (reference sequence). The CDR3: CASSIGQLNEQFF. CDR3 nucleotide sequence: TGTGCCAGTAGTATCGGGCAGCTAAATGAGCAGTTCTTC. The whole variable domain, remainder taken from reference TRBV19 and TRBJ2-1, is DGGITQSPKYLFRKEGQNVTLSCEQNLNHDAMYWYRQDPGQGLRLIYYSQIVNDFQKGDIAEGYSVSREKKESFPLTVTSAQKNPTAFYLCASSIGQLNEQFFGPGTRLTVL.

The chain joins TRBV28 to TRBJ1-1; a weak D match, TRBD1 (6 bases). V dropped 5 bases and J dropped 3 bases, with 10 bases sitting between them. The CDR3 length is 13 residues. In germline, CDR1 is MDHEN, CDR2 SYDVKM. The CDR3 DNA is TGTGCCAGCAGTAATACAGGGTACACTGAAGCTTTCTTT. Translation: CASSNTGYTEAFF.

This clone appeared a single time. The V call is TRBV27, the J call TRBJ2-1; D call uncertain. Trimming pared 4 bases from V and 8 bases from J, leaving 6 bases between. This CDR3 contains 11 residues. Per germline, CDR1 MNHEY and CDR2 SMNVEV (reference sequence). The CDR3 DNA follows: TGTGCCAGCAGTTACGGGTATGAGCAGTTCTTC. Amino acids: CASSYGYEQFF.

The chain carries TRBV6-5 and TRBJ2-1; 12 bases map to TRBD1. Germline assignment: CDR1 MNHEY and CDR2 SVGAGI. The junction had 5 bases not matched to a gene; V was cut back by 6 bases and J by 8 bases. The CDR3 spans 14 residues. The CDR3 coding sequence is TGTGCCAGCAGGGGACAGGGGGCCAGGGATGAGCAGTTCTTC. Translating gives CASRGQGARDEQFF.

This chain links TRBV28 with TRBJ1-1; D is undetermined. This CDR3 has 15 amino acids. CDR1 is MDHEN and CDR2 is SYDVKM in the germline V gene. Trimming left V 5 bases short and J 2 bases short, with 15 bases between. The chain's CDR3 is CASSAPGPLNTEAFF. The CDR3 DNA reads as TGTGCCAGCAGTGCCCCGGGTCCGCTCAACACTGAAGCTTTCTTT.

This clone was seen once. This chain connects TRBV6-5 to TRBJ2-1; perhaps D is TRBD1 or TRBD2 (5 bases each). This CDR3 contains 13 residues. Germline CDR1 is MNHEY and CDR2 is SVGAGI. The V gene lost 4 bases and the J gene lost 10 bases, with 14 bases spanning the gap. DNA of the CDR3: TGTGCCAGCAGTTCCTCTTTCCGGGGCGAGCAGTTCTTC. It translates to CASSSSFRGEQFF.

The chain carries TRBV2 and TRBJ1-5; the match to TRBD1 covers 7 bases. The junction had 5 bases not matched to a gene; V was cut back by 5 bases and J by 4 bases. Germline values: CDR1 SNHLY, CDR2 FYNNEI. CDR3 length equals 14 residues. The CDR3 loop reads CASSPDRVNQPQHF. In DNA form, the CDR3 reads TGTGCCAGCAGTCCCGACAGGGTAAATCAGCCCCAGCATTTT. The entire variable domain, with the rest obtained from reference TRBV2 and TRBJ1-5, is as follows: EPEVTQTPSHQVTQMGQEVILRCVPISNHLYFYWYRQILGQKVEFLVSFYNNEISEKSEIFDDQFSVERPDGSNFTLKIRSTKLEDSAMYFCASSPDRVNQPQHFGDGTRLSIL.

This chain uses TRBV10-3 with TRBJ2-7; 10 bases are shared with TRBD1. CDR1 is ENHRY and CDR2 is SYGVKD in the germline V gene. Losses at the gene ends were 5 bases for V and 4 bases for J; bases not matched to a gene: 5. This CDR3 spans 14 amino acids. The CDR3, as DNA: TGTGCCATCAGTCCCGACAGGGGGCCTTACGAGCAGTACTTC. Translation: CAISPDRGPYEQYF.

This sequence joins TRBV28 and TRBJ2-4; 12 nucleotides line up with TRBD2. The V and J ends lost 1 base and 0 bases, in that order; junction bases with no gene match: 10. The CDR3 loop spans 20 amino acids. The germline V gene has CDR1 MDHEN and CDR2 SYDVKM. CDR3 nucleotides: TGTGCCAGCAGTTTATTCCCGGGACTAGCGGGCCTACTAGCCAAAAACATTCAGTACTTC. Its translation is CASSLFPGLAGLLAKNIQYF.

This clone was found a few times. The gene calls are TRBV28 and TRBJ1-1, with unresolved D. V lost 7 bases and J 5 bases, leaving 8 bases between the germline ends. The CDR3 runs 11 residues. Germline V CDR1 and CDR2: MDHEN, SYDVKM. The CDR3 DNA reads TGTGCCAGCACCCTTGATACTGAAGCTTTCTTT. This codes for CASTLDTEAFF.

The V call is TRBV10-3, the J call TRBJ1-1; D is ambiguous. Trimming removed 3 bases from V and 3 bases from J, with 8 bases in between. The germline CDR1 and CDR2 sequences are ENHRY and SYGVKD. The CDR3 extends over 13 amino acids. This CDR3 reads CAISEAIYTEAFF. The DNA for the CDR3 is TGTGCCATCAGTGAAGCCATCTACACTGAAGCTTTCTTT.

This CDR3 reads CASSLAGITEAFF. The CDR3 bases are TGTGCCAGCAGTTTAGCAGGGATCACTGAAGCTTTCTTT. The rearrangement joins TRBV27 to TRBJ1-1; a weak D match, TRBD1 (5 bases). Germline V lookup: CDR1 MNHEY, CDR2 SMNVEV (reference sequence). This CDR3 has 13 amino acids. With 2 bases removed from V and 4 bases from J, the gap between germline ends came to 8 bases.

The chain recombines TRBV7-2 with TRBJ2-7; D not certain. The CDR3 runs 15 residues. Germline assignment: CDR1 SGHTA and CDR2 FQGNSA. Trimming pared 1 base from V and 2 bases from J, leaving 12 bases between. In DNA form, the CDR3 reads TGTGCCAGCAGCTTAGTCGGGCGGAACGCCTACGAGCAGTACTTC. Translation gives CASSLVGRNAYEQYF.

This chain connects TRBV7-2 to TRBJ2-2, with 8 bases lining up with TRBD1. V lost 7 bases to trimming and J lost 5 bases; unmatched junction nucleotides: 12. The CDR3 length is 16 residues. The germline V gene encodes CDR1 SGHTA and CDR2 FQGNSA. CDR3 nucleotide sequence: TGTGCCAGCACACTAGGACAGGGTGTGGGTACCGGGGAGCTGTTTTTT. Its translation is CASTLGQGVGTGELFF.

J is TRBJ2-1 and V is TRBV19; perhaps TRBD2 as D (6 bases). Germline-derived CDR1 and CDR2 are LNHDA and SQIVND (reference sequence). The CDR3 is 14 residues long. The CDR3 region has the DNA TGTGCTAGTCTAGCGAGTAAGGGACACAATGAGCAGTTCTTC. Translated, it gives CASLASKGHNEQFF.

The chain recombines TRBV6-1 with TRBJ1-2, with D possibly TRBD1 on 6 matching bases. CDR1 is MNHNS, CDR2 SASEGT, per germline. The CDR3 totals 17 residues. Trimming pared 0 bases from V and 4 bases from J, leaving 18 bases between. The CDR3 DNA follows: TGTGCCAGCAGTGAAGCCCTGAAGGCAGGGGCGGTCTATGGCTACACCTTC. Protein sequence: CASSEALKAGAVYGYTF.

The genes are TRBV19 and TRBJ2-5; the match to TRBD1 covers 9 bases. V shed 6 bases and J 9 bases; nucleotides not matched to a gene: 11. The CDR3 runs to 14 residues. From germline, CDR1 is LNHDA and CDR2 SQIVND (reference sequence). In DNA, the CDR3 is TGTGCCAGTAGGGGGAACAGGGGGCGCGGGGCCCAGTACTTC. Residues: CASRGNRGRGAQYF.

This rearrangement joins TRBV19 to TRBJ1-2, with TRBD1 matching 8 bases. The CDR3 is 12 residues long. Germline CDR1 and CDR2: LNHDA and SQIVND (reference sequence). With 9 bases clipped from V and 7 bases from J, the junction kept 7 bases outside the gene matches. The CDR3, as DNA: TGTGCCAGCACTCAGGGGGCCGGTGGCTACACCTTC. Protein: CASTQGAGGYTF.